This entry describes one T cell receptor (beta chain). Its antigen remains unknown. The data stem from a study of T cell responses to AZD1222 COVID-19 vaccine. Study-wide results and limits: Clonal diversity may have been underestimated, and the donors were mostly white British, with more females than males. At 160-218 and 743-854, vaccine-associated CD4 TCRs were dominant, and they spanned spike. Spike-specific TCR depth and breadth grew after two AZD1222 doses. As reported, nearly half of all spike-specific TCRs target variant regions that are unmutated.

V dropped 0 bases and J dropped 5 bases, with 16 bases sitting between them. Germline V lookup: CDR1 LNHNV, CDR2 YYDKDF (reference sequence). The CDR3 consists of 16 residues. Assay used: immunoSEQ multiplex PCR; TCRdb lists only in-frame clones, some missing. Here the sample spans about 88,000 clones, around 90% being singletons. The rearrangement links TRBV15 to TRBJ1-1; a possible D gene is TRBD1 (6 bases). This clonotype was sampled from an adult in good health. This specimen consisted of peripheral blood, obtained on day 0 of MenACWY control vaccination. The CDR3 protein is CATSRDLGGARTEAFF. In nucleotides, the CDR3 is TGTGCCACCAGCAGAGATCTGGGGGGCGCGCGAACTGAAGCTTTCTTT. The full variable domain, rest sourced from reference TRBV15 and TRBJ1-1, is DAMVIQNPRYQVTQFGKPVTLSCSQTLNHNVMYWYQQKSSQAPKLLFHYYDKDFNNEADTPDNFQSRRPNTSFCFLDIRSPGLGDTAMYLCATSRDLGGARTEAFFGQGTRLTVV.